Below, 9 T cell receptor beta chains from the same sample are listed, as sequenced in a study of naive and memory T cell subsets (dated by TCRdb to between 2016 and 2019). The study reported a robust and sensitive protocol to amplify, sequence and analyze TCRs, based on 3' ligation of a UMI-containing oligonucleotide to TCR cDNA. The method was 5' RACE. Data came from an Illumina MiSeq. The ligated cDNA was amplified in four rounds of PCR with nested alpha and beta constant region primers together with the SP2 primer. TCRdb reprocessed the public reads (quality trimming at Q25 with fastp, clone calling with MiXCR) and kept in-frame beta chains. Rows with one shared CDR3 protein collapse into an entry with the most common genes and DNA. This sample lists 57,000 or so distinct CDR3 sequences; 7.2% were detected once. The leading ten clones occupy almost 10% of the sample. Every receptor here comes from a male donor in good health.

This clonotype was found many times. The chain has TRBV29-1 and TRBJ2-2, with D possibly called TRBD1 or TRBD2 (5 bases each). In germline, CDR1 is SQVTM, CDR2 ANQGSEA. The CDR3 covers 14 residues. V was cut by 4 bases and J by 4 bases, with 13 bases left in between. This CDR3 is CSVVRGRGTGELFF. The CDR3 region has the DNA TGCAGCGTTGTGAGGGGACGAGGCACCGGGGAGCTGTTTTTT.

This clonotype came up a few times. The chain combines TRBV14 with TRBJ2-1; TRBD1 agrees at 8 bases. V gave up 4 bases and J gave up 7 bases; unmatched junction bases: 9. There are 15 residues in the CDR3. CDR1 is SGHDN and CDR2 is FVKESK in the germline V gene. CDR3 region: CASSPTRTGLNEQFF. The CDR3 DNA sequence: TGTGCCAGCAGCCCAACGAGGACAGGGCTAAATGAGCAGTTCTTC.

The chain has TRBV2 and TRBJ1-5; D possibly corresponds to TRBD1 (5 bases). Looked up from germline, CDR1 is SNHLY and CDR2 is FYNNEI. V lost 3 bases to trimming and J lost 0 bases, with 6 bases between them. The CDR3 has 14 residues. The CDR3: CASSDRDSNQPQHF. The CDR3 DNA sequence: TGTGCCAGCAGTGACAGGGATAGCAATCAGCCCCAGCATTTT.

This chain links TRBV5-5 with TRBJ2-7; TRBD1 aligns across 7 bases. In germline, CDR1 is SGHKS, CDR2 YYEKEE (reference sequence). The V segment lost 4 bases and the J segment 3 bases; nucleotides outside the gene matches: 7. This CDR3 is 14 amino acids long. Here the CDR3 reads CASSLETGDYEQYF. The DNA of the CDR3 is TGTGCCAGCAGCCTAGAAACAGGGGACTACGAGCAGTACTTC.

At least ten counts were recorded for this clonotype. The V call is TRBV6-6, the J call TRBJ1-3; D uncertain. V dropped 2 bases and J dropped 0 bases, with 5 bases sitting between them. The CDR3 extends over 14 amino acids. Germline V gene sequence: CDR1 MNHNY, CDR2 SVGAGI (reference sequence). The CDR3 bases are TGTGCCAGCAGTTACGGGAGCTCTGGAAACACCATATATTTT. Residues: CASSYGSSGNTIYF.

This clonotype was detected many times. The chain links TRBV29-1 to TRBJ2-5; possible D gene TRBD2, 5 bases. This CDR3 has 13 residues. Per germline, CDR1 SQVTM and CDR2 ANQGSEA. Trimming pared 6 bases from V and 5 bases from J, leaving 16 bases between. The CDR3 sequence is CSVGDLGKETQYF. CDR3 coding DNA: TGCAGCGTGGGAGACTTGGGGAAGGAGACCCAGTACTTC.

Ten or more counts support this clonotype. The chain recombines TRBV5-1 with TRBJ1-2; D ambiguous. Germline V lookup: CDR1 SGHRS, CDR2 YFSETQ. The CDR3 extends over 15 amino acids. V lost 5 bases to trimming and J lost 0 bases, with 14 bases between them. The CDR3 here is CASRPADGTNYGYTF. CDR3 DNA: TGCGCCAGCAGGCCGGCTGACGGGACTAACTATGGCTACACCTTC.

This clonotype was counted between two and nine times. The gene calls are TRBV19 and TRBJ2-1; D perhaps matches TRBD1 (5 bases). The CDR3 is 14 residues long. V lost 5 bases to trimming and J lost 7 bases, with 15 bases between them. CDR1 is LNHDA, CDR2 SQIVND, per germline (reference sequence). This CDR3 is CASSPGGARNEQFF. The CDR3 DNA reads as TGTGCCAGTAGTCCCGGTGGGGCGAGGAATGAGCAGTTCTTC.

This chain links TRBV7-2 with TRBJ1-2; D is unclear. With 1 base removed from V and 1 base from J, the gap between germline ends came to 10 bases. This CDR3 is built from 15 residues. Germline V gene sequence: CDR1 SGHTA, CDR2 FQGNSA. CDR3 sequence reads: CASSLELVINYGYTF. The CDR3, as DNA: TGTGCCAGCAGCTTAGAACTTGTAATTAACTATGGCTACACCTTC. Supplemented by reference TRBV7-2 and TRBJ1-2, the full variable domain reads GAGVSQSPSNKVTEKGKDVELRCDPISGHTALYWYRQSLGQGLEFLIYFQGNSAPDKSGLPSDRFSAERTGGSVSTLTIQRTQQEDSAVYLCASSLELVINYGYTFGSGTRLTVV.